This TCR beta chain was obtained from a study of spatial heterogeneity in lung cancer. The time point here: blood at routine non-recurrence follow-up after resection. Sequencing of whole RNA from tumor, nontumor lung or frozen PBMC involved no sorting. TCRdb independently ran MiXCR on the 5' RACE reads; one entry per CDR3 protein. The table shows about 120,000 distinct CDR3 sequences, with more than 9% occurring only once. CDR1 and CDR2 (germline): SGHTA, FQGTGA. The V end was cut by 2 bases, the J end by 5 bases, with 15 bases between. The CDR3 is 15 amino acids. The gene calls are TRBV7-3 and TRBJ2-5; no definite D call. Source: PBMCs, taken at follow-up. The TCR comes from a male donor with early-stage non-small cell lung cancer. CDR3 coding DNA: TGTGCCAGCAGCTTACTTCCGGACCCATGGGAGACCCAGTACTTC. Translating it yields CASSLLPDPWETQYF.